The clone carrying this TCR beta chain was detected only once. Its antigen remains unknown. One junction end does not reproduce the germline sequence, and a read error may be involved. This entry comes from a study of blood T cells in healthy people across ages. Broader study findings: Per million T cells, TCR beta diversity dropped roughly linearly as age increased.

With a J-beta primer mix and a sample-barcoded 5' primer, a second PCR ran about 7 to 11 cycles. Each CDR3 protein gets one entry after TCRdb re-called the 5' RACE reads with MiXCR. The sample includes fewer than 1.5 million distinct CDR3 sequences, 42% of them seen just once. Each donor gave ten milliliters of peripheral blood. Germline values: CDR1 SSHAT, CDR2 FNYEAQ (reference sequence). The CDR3 has 15 residues. J is TRBJ2-4 and V is TRBV7-7, with 9 positions matching TRBD1. TRBJ2-7 matches the DNA end more closely, so the J call is doubtful. The clonotype was recovered from a woman between 18 and 29 years old in good health. Sequencing used blood. CDR3 nucleotide sequence: TGTGCTAGCAGCCCCGTCCGGGACAGGGAATACGAGCAGTACTTC. Translated, it gives CASSPVRDREYEQYF.